One sample yielded the 10 T cell receptor beta chains listed below, sequenced in a study of cytomegalovirus exposure and HLA in healthy donors. The study ran its PCR with 60 Vbeta and 13 Jbeta primers. Produced via immunoSEQ multiplex PCR; TCRdb's table is partial and in-frame only. The table lists approximately 89,000 clones, more than 75% of them singletons, with 10% in the top ten. Sequences were obtained from PBMCs. These receptors were collected from a human donor in good health.

The chain has TRBV9 and TRBJ2-1, with 10 bases matching TRBD2. The CDR3 sequence is 17 residues long. Germline values: CDR1 SGDLS, CDR2 YYNGEE. J gave up 5 bases and V 0 bases, and 8 bases lay outside the gene matches. CDR3 DNA: TGTGCCAGCAGCGTAGCTCTAGCGGGAGTAAACGACAATGAGCAGTTCTTC. Its translation is CASSVALAGVNDNEQFF.

In DNA form, the CDR3 reads TGCGCCAGCAGCCAACAGACAGGGGAAGAGACCCAGTACTTC. It translates to CASSQQTGEETQYF. The rearrangement links TRBV4-3 to TRBJ2-5, with TRBD1 matching 8 bases. The CDR3 is 14 amino acids. Germline V gene sequence: CDR1 LGHNA, CDR2 YSLEER. Trimming removed 2 bases from V and 3 bases from J; junction bases left unmatched: 2.

This chain joins TRBV9 and TRBJ2-3; D is possibly TRBD2 (7 bases). This CDR3 has 18 residues. Trimming left V 4 bases short and J 4 bases short, with 25 bases between. Germline V gives CDR1 SGDLS, CDR2 YYNGEE. The CDR3 bases are TGTGCCAGCAGCCCCCGTGAGGGGGGGGGCATCGCTGCAGATACGCAGTATTTT. Translated, it gives CASSPREGGGIAADTQYF.

The table lists this clone with a few counts. The chain recombines TRBV6-5 with TRBJ1-1, with TRBD1 matching 10 bases. The junction had 6 bases not matched to a gene; V was cut back by 4 bases and J by 7 bases. This CDR3 contains 14 residues. From germline, CDR1 is MNHEY and CDR2 SVGAGI. In nucleotides, the CDR3 is TGTGCCAGCAGTTCGCCGGGACAGGGGTTTGAAGCTTTCTTT. Amino acids: CASSSPGQGFEAFF.

This clone came up a few times. CDR3: CASTDSGLTGNEQFF. As DNA, the CDR3 is TGTGCCAGCACCGATAGCGGGCTGACTGGCAATGAGCAGTTCTTC. The chain recombines TRBV7-6 with TRBJ2-1, with TRBD2 matching over 7 bases. Germline V gives CDR1 SGHVS, CDR2 FNYEAQ. The V gene end was trimmed by 7 bases and the J gene end by 6 bases; junction bases not matched to a gene: 12. This CDR3 has 15 amino acids.

The gene calls are TRBV7-2 and TRBJ1-1; 8 bases align to TRBD1. Germline CDR1 and CDR2: SGHTA and FQGNSA. CDR3 size: 15 residues. V trimming: 4 bases; J trimming: 5 bases; junction bases outside the gene matches: 9. In DNA, the CDR3 is TGTGCCAGCAGCTGGGGCAGGGGGCAACGGACTGAAGCTTTCTTT. This sequence encodes CASSWGRGQRTEAFF.

This chain connects TRBV28 to TRBJ2-7, with D possibly being TRBD2 (5 bases). The CDR3 runs to 15 residues. Per germline, CDR1 MDHEN and CDR2 SYDVKM. Trimming stripped 4 bases from V and 6 bases from J, with 19 bases between. The CDR3 coding sequence is TGTGCCAGCAGTTATAGGACGGGGAATCTAGGCGAGCAGTACTTC. This encodes CASSYRTGNLGEQYF.

In DNA form, the CDR3 reads TGCGCCAGCAACCGCGGCAGGGCTGATGGCTACACCTTC. Translating gives CASNRGRADGYTF. The genes are TRBV5-1 and TRBJ1-2; tentative D call: TRBD1 (5 bases). V lost 6 bases to trimming and J lost 6 bases, with 15 bases between them. Germline CDR1 is SGHRS and CDR2 is YFSETQ. The CDR3 runs 13 residues.

The rearrangement uses TRBV5-1 and TRBJ1-1, with 9 positions matching TRBD1. From germline, CDR1 is SGHRS and CDR2 YFSETQ. This CDR3 has 18 amino acids. After removal of 7 bases from V and 7 bases from J, the junction contained 23 bases not matched to a gene. CDR3 in DNA: TGCGCCAGCGCCCCCTCGGACAGGGGCCGGGGAGGGGCGGGTGAAGCTTTCTTT. This sequence encodes CASAPSDRGRGGAGEAFF.

The rearrangement joins TRBV15 to TRBJ1-2, with 8 bases that match TRBD1. This CDR3 has 15 residues. Trimming removed 5 bases from V and 2 bases from J; junction bases left unmatched: 7. Per the germline V gene, CDR1 is LNHNV and CDR2 is YYDKDF (reference sequence). The CDR3 region is CATSANRGSNYGYTF. The DNA for the CDR3 is TGTGCCACCAGCGCCAACAGGGGGTCGAACTATGGCTACACCTTC.